One and the same sample provided the 9 T cell receptor beta chains below, sequenced in a study of regulatory T cells in long-lasting Graves disease (dated by TCRdb to the early 2020s). In light of the paper, this sample's time point label describes: newly diagnosed GD, antithyroid drugs for less than 3 months. For both TCR sequencing and RNA sequencing, RNA was extracted from PBMCs using TRIzol. The library was obtained by multiplex PCR. Data came from an Illumina HiSeq 4000. CDR3 regions were amplified by Arm-PCR with iRepertoire HTBI primers to construct TCR beta libraries. TCRdb reprocessed the public reads (quality trimming at Q25 with fastp, clone calling with MiXCR) and kept in-frame beta chains. Records with the same CDR3 protein are collapsed into one entry carrying the most frequent genes and DNA. The sample profile shows a few hundred thousand distinct CDR3 sequences; over 15% of them were found once. Of the sample, about 27% falls within the top ten clones.

The data were also submitted as part of a second study, on T cells in Graves' hyperthyroidism and ophthalmopathy.

Sequences were derived from peripheral blood mononuclear cells (PBMCs), sampled at new diagnosis, from a patient treated with antithyroid drugs. These receptors were collected from a middle-aged man with Graves disease. Donor details come from another sample of the same person, matched by shared clones.

This clonotype was seen a few times. This chain uses TRBV29-1 with TRBJ2-7; 10 nucleotides align to TRBD1. From germline, CDR1 is SQVTM and CDR2 ANQGSEA. The CDR3 is 14 residues long. The V and J ends lost 8 bases and 7 bases, in that order; junction bases with no gene match: 14. In DNA, the CDR3 is TGCAGCATCCTCCCCGGGACAGGGGTGGATGAGCAGTACTTC. It codes for CSILPGTGVDEQYF.

This clonotype was counted many times. The chain has TRBV2 and TRBJ2-7; 8 bases match TRBD1. J was trimmed by 3 bases and V by 6 bases; bases with no gene match: 7. In germline, CDR1 is SNHLY, CDR2 FYNNEI. CDR3 size: 14 residues. CDR3: CASSATTGGYEQYF. The CDR3 coding sequence is TGTGCCAGCAGCGCAACAACAGGGGGCTACGAGCAGTACTTC.

This clonotype was observed at least ten times. The chain carries TRBV9 and TRBJ2-7; D gene ambiguous. The V gene lost 0 bases and the J gene lost 0 bases, with 10 bases spanning the gap. Germline V gene data show CDR1 as SGDLS and CDR2 as YYNGEE. The CDR3 is 15 residues long. The CDR3 nucleotides are TGTGCCAGCAGCGTAGGGCCGGATCCCTCCTACGAGCAGTACTTC. Residues: CASSVGPDPSYEQYF.

This clonotype was detected many times. The chain has TRBV11-2 and TRBJ2-5; tentative D call: TRBD1 (5 bases). This CDR3 spans 19 amino acids. Germline loops: CDR1 SGHAT, CDR2 FQNNGV. V lost 4 bases and J 0 bases, leaving 24 bases between the germline ends. As DNA, the CDR3 is TGTGCCAGCAGCTCCATAGACCTAGGCACAGGACCGTACCAAGAGACCCAGTACTTC. This translates into CASSSIDLGTGPYQETQYF.

This clonotype was found many times. The rearrangement joins TRBV7-3 to TRBJ2-2; D unresolved. Trimming removed 5 bases at V and 7 bases at J, with 8 bases between. Germline-derived CDR1 and CDR2 are SGHTA and FQGTGA. The CDR3 length is 12 residues. This chain's CDR3 is CASSLPLGELFF. The DNA of the CDR3 is TGTGCCAGCAGCCTCCCCCTCGGGGAGCTGTTTTTT.

The table lists this clonotype with a few counts. The chain uses TRBV19 and TRBJ2-7; D possibly corresponds to TRBD2 (6 bases). The CDR3 contains 16 residues. The germline gives CDR1 LNHDA, CDR2 SQIVND (reference sequence). The V and J ends lost 2 bases and 1 base respectively, with 15 bases between them. CDR3 sequence: CASSIKGTSFSYEQYF. The CDR3, as DNA: TGTGCCAGTAGTATAAAAGGGACTTCGTTTTCCTACGAGCAGTACTTC.

This clonotype was seen a few times. The rearrangement uses TRBV4-2 and TRBJ1-4; no clear D gene. The germline gives CDR1 LGHNA, CDR2 YNFKEQ. V was cut by 0 bases and J by 4 bases, with 12 bases left in between. The CDR3 contains 16 residues. The CDR3 DNA reads as TGTGCCAGCAGCCAAGATTACGGACGGGGTAATGAAAAACTGTTTTTT. It translates to CASSQDYGRGNEKLFF.

This clonotype rates as medium-sized. The V gene is TRBV12-3 or TRBV12-4, the J gene TRBJ2-1; D may match TRBD1 or TRBD2 (5 bases each). This CDR3 contains 13 residues. The V end lost 8 bases, the J end lost 2 bases, and 10 bases lay between the germline ends. This chain's CDR3 is CASRDLAYNEQFF. CDR3 DNA: TGTGCCAGCCGGGACCTGGCCTACAATGAGCAGTTCTTC.

This clonotype showed up many times. This chain joins TRBV7-6 and TRBJ2-3, with 15 bases matching TRBD2. V gave up 4 bases and J gave up 0 bases; unmatched junction bases: 5. The CDR3 runs to 18 residues. The germline V gene encodes CDR1 SGHVS and CDR2 FNYEAQ. CDR3 residues: CASSYRTSGGASTDTQYF. CDR3 bases: TGTGCCAGCAGCTACCGGACTAGCGGGGGGGCAAGCACAGATACGCAGTATTTT. Drawing the rest from reference TRBV7-6 and TRBJ2-3, the complete variable domain is GAGVSQSPRYKVTKRGQDVALRCDPISGHVSLYWYRQALGQGPEFLTYFNYEAQQDKSGLPNDRFSAERPEGSISTLTIQRTEQRDSAMYRCASSYRTSGGASTDTQYFGPGTRLTVL.